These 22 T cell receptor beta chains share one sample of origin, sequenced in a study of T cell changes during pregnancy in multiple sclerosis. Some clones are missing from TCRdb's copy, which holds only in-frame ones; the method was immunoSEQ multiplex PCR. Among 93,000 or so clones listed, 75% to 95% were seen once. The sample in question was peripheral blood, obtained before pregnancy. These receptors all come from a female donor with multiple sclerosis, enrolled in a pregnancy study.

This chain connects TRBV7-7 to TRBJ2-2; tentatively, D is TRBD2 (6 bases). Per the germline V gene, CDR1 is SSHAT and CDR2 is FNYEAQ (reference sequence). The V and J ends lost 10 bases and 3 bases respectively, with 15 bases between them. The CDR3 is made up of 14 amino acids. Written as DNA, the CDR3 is TGTGCCACGGACGTCGGGGGATACACCGGGGAGCTGTTTTTT. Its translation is CATDVGGYTGELFF. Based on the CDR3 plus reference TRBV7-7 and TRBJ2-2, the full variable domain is GAGVSQSPRYKVTKRGQDVTLRCDPISSHATLYWYQQALGQGPEFLTYFNYEAQPDKSGLPSDRFSAERPEGSISTLTIQRTEQRDSAMYRCATDVGGYTGELFFGEGSRLTVL.

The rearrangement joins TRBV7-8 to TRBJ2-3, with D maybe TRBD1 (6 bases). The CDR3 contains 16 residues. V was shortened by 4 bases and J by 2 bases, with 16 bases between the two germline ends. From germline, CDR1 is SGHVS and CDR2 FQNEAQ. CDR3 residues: CASSSRGGTATDTQYF. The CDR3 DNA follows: TGTGCCAGCAGCTCCCGAGGGGGAACGGCCACAGATACGCAGTATTTT. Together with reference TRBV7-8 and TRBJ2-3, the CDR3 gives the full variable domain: GAGVSQSPRYKVAKRGQDVALRCDPISGHVSLFWYQQALGQGPEFLTYFQNEAQLDKSGLPSDRFFAERPEGSVSTLKIQRTQQEDSAVYLCASSSRGGTATDTQYFGPGTRLTVL.

The CDR3 sequence is CASSLVGQGYGYTF. CDR3 bases: TGCGCCAGCAGCCTCGTTGGGCAGGGCTATGGCTACACCTTC. This chain connects TRBV4-1 to TRBJ1-2; D might be TRBD1 (5 bases). Trimming pared 4 bases from V and 4 bases from J, leaving 13 bases between. The CDR3 has 14 residues. In germline, CDR1 is MGHRA, CDR2 YSYEKL.

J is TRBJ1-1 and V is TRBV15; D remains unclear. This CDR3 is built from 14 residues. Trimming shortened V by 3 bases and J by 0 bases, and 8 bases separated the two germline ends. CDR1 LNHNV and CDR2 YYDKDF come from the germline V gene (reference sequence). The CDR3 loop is CATSRAGMNTEAFF. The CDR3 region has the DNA TGTGCCACCAGCAGGGCGGGTATGAACACTGAAGCTTTCTTT.

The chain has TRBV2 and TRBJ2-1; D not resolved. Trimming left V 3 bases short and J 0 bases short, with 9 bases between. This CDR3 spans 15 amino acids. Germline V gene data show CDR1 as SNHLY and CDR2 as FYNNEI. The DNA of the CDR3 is TGTGCCAGCAGTGAGAGCACCTACTCCTACAATGAGCAGTTCTTC. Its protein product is CASSESTYSYNEQFF.

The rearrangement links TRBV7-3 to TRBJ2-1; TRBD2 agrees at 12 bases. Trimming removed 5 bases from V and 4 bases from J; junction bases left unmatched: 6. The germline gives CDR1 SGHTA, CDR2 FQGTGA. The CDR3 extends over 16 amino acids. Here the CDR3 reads CASSRDLAGGYNEQFF. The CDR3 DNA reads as TGTGCCAGCAGCCGGGACCTAGCGGGAGGGTACAATGAGCAGTTCTTC.

The CDR3, as DNA: TGTGCCAGTAGTGATCCGGGACTACTCGGGGAGCAGTACTTC. Translating it yields CASSDPGLLGEQYF. V is TRBV19 and J is TRBJ2-7, with 7 bases matching TRBD2. CDR1 LNHDA and CDR2 SQIVND come from the germline V gene (reference sequence). CDR3 size: 14 residues. J lost 7 bases, V lost 5 bases, and 11 bases had no gene match.

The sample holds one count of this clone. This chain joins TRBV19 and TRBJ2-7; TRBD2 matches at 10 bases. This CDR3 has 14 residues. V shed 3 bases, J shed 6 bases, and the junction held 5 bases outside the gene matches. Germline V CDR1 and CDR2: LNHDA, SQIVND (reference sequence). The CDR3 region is CASSIGLAGAEQYF. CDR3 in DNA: TGTGCCAGTAGTATTGGTCTAGCGGGAGCCGAGCAGTACTTC.

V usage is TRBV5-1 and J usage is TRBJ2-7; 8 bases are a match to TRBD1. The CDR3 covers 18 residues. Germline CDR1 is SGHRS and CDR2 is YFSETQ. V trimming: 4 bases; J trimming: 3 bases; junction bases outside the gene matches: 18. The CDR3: CASSKLTSSGQAFYEQYF. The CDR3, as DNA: TGCGCCAGCAGCAAGCTTACATCGTCGGGACAGGCGTTCTACGAGCAGTACTTC.

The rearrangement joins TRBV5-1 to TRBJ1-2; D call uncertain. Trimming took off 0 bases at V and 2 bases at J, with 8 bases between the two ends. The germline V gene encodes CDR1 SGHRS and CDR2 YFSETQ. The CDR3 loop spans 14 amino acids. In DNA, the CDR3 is TGCGCCAGCAGCTTGGGGCGGCCCAACTATGGCTACACCTTC. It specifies CASSLGRPNYGYTF.

CDR3 residues: CASSVAVSNQPQHF. The DNA of the CDR3 is TGTGCCAGTTCCGTGGCTGTTAGCAATCAGCCCCAGCATTTT. The gene calls are TRBV27 and TRBJ1-5; D is uncertain. This CDR3 has 14 amino acids. With 9 bases removed from V and 0 bases from J, the gap between germline ends came to 12 bases. The germline V gene has CDR1 MNHEY and CDR2 SMNVEV (reference sequence).

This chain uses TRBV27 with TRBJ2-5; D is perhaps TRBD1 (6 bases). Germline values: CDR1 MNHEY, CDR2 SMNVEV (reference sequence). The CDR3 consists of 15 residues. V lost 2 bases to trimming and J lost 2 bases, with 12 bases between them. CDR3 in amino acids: CASSLQGLQQETQYF. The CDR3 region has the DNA TGTGCCAGCAGTTTACAGGGGTTGCAACAAGAGACCCAGTACTTC.

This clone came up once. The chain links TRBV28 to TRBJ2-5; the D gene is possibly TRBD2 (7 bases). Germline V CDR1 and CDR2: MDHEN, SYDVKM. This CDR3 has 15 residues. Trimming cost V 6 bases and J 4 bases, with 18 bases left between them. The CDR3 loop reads CASSPSGGGGETQYF. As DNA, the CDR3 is TGTGCCAGCAGCCCCTCTGGGGGGGGCGGAGAGACCCAGTACTTC. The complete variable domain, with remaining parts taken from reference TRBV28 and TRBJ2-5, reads DVKVTQSSRYLVKRTGEKVFLECVQDMDHENMFWYRQDPGLGLRLIYFSYDVKMKEKGDIPEGYSVSREKKERFSLILESASTNQTSMYLCASSPSGGGGETQYFGPGTRLLVL.

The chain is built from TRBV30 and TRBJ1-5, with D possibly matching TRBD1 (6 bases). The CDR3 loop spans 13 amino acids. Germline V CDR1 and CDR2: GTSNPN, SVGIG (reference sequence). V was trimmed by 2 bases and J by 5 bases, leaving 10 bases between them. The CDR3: CAWSPDSDQPQHF. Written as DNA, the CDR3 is TGTGCCTGGAGTCCGGACAGCGATCAGCCCCAGCATTTT.

The CDR3 loop is CASSLRLAGVYNEQFF. CDR3 in DNA: TGTGCCAGCAGCTTGAGACTAGCGGGAGTCTACAATGAGCAGTTCTTC. V is TRBV11-2 and J is TRBJ2-1; 12 nucleotides line up with TRBD2. The CDR3 has 16 residues. Germline V CDR1 and CDR2: SGHAT, FQNNGV. V lost 3 bases to trimming and J lost 3 bases; unmatched junction nucleotides: 3.

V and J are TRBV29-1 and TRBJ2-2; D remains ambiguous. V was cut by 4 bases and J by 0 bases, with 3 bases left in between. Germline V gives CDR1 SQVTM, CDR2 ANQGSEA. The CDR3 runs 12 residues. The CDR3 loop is CSVGPNTGELFF. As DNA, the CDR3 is TGCAGCGTTGGGCCGAACACCGGGGAGCTGTTTTTT.

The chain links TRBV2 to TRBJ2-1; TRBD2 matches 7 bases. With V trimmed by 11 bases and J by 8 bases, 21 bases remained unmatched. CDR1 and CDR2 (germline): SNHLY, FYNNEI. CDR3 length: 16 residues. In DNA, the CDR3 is TGTGCCGGGGGGGGAGAGAGCGGCGCTCGAGGCGATGAGCAGTTCTTC. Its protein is CAGGGESGARGDEQFF.

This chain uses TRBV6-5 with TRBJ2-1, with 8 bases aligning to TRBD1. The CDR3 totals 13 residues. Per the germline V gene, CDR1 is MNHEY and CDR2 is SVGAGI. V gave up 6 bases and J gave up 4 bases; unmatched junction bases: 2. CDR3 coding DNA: TGTGCCAGCAGCGACAGGGGTTACAATGAGCAGTTCTTC. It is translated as CASSDRGYNEQFF.

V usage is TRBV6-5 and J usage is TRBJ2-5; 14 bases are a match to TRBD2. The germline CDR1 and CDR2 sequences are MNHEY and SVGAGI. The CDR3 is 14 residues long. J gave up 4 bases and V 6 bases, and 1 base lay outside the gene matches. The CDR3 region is CASSGLAGGETQYF. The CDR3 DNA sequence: TGTGCCAGCAGCGGACTAGCGGGGGGAGAGACCCAGTACTTC.

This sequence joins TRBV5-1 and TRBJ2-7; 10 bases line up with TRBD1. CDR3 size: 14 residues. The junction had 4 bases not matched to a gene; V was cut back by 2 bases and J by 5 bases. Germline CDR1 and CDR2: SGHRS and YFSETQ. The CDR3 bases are TGCGCCAGCAGCTTTTCCGGGACAGGGGACGAGCAGTACTTC. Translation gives CASSFSGTGDEQYF. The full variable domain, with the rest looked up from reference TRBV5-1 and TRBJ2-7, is KAGVTQTPRYLIKTRGQQVTLSCSPISGHRSVSWYQQTPGQGLQFLFEYFSETQRNKGNFPGRFSGRQFSNSRSEMNVSTLELGDSALYLCASSFSGTGDEQYFGPGTRLTVT.

CDR3 in amino acids: CASSSRGLEDGYTF. The CDR3 DNA sequence: TGCGCCAGCAGCTCCAGGGGGCTCGAGGATGGCTACACCTTC. V and J are TRBV5-1 and TRBJ1-2, with 8 bases identical to TRBD1. With 3 bases clipped from V and 6 bases from J, the junction kept 7 bases outside the gene matches. Germline V gene sequence: CDR1 SGHRS, CDR2 YFSETQ. CDR3 length: 14 amino acids.

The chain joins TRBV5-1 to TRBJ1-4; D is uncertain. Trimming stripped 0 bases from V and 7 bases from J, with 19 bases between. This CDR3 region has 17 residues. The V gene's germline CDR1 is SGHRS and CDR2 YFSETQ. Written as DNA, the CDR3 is TGCGCCAGCAGCTTGGGTCAGCGAGGTGCTGGTGGTGAAAAACTGTTTTTT. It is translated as CASSLGQRGAGGEKLFF.